The 26 T cell receptor beta chains reported below all come from one sample, sequenced in a study of T cells in Graves' hyperthyroidism and ophthalmopathy. The TCR beta CDR3 regions underwent amplification using RNA transcripts as the source. The HTBI primer set was used in a first-round RT-PCR of the TCR CDR3. Using its own MiXCR run on the multiplex PCR reads, TCRdb lists one record per CDR3 protein. The sample includes around 450,000 distinct CDR3 sequences, roughly an eighth of them seen just once. Material: blood. These receptors were taken from a woman aged 18 to 35 with Graves' hyperthyroidism.

This clonotype was observed at least ten times. This rearrangement joins TRBV3-1 to TRBJ1-1, with D unclear. The CDR3 sequence is 16 residues long. Germline CDR1 and CDR2: LGHDT and YNNKEL (reference sequence). The V and J ends lost 3 bases and 7 bases respectively, with 21 bases between them. The CDR3 region is CASSHMPLSTGIEAFF. The CDR3 DNA reads as TGTGCCAGCAGCCATATGCCTCTCTCAACCGGGATTGAAGCTTTCTTT.

The chain's CDR3 is CASSLAAASGVYNEQFF. CDR3 bases: TGCGCCAGCAGCTTGGCCGCGGCTAGCGGGGTATACAATGAGCAGTTCTTC. The gene calls are TRBV5-1 and TRBJ2-1, with 9 nucleotides matching TRBD2. Germline loops: CDR1 SGHRS, CDR2 YFSETQ. After removal of 0 bases from V and 4 bases from J, the junction contained 8 bases not matched to a gene. This CDR3 is 17 amino acids long.

This clonotype has just a few counts. V and J are TRBV29-1 and TRBJ2-1; 11 positions agree with TRBD2. The CDR3 consists of 15 residues. V lost 3 bases, J lost 2 bases, and 3 bases stayed unmatched. Germline-derived CDR1 and CDR2 are SQVTM and ANQGSEA. In DNA form, the CDR3 reads TGCAGCGTTGATTCACTAGCGGGAGCCTACAATGAGCAGTTCTTC. This sequence encodes CSVDSLAGAYNEQFF.

This clonotype has ten or more counts. The V and J genes are TRBV7-9 and TRBJ1-1; D possibly corresponds to TRBD1 (5 bases). Per the germline V gene, CDR1 is SEHNR and CDR2 is FQNEAQ (reference sequence). Trimming took 0 bases from V and 8 from J, leaving 10 bases between them. The CDR3 runs to 13 residues. The CDR3 spells CASSLAGALEAFF. The CDR3, as DNA: TGTGCCAGCAGCTTAGCAGGGGCCCTCGAAGCTTTCTTT. Based on the CDR3 plus reference TRBV7-9 and TRBJ1-1, the full variable domain is DTGVSQNPRHKITKRGQNVTFRCDPISEHNRLYWYRQTLGQGPEFLTYFQNEAQLEKSRLLSDRFSAERPKGSFSTLEIQRTEQGDSAMYLCASSLAGALEAFFGQGTRLTVV.

The gene calls are TRBV7-2 and TRBJ1-2; TRBD1 agrees at 9 bases. V dropped 5 bases and J dropped 5; count of bases not matched to a gene: 15. This CDR3 has 17 amino acids. Germline V gene sequence: CDR1 SGHTA, CDR2 FQGNSA. The CDR3 spells CASSADRSDRGVYGYTF. DNA of the CDR3: TGTGCCAGCAGCGCAGATCGCTCGGACAGGGGCGTATATGGCTACACCTTC.

This clonotype was found many times. V usage is TRBV10-3 and J usage is TRBJ2-3; 8 bases line up with TRBD2. Germline V gene data show CDR1 as ENHRY and CDR2 as SYGVKD. This CDR3 has 13 residues. Unmatched junction bases numbered 3, after V lost 8 bases and J lost 2 bases. The DNA of the CDR3 is TGTGCCATCCTAGCGGGCGACACAGATACGCAGTATTTT. Translating gives CAILAGDTDTQYF.

This chain's CDR3 is CASSLWDRGGSLASEQFF. The CDR3 DNA sequence: TGTGCCAGCAGCTTATGGGATAGGGGCGGGAGTTTGGCCAGTGAGCAGTTCTTC. V is TRBV7-2 and J is TRBJ2-1; 7 nucleotides match TRBD2. J lost 9 bases, V lost 2 bases, and 19 bases had no gene match. The CDR3 length is 18 residues. Germline V lookup: CDR1 SGHTA, CDR2 FQGNSA. The full variable domain, completed using reference TRBV7-2 and TRBJ2-1, is GAGVSQSPSNKVTEKGKDVELRCDPISGHTALYWYRQSLGQGLEFLIYFQGNSAPDKSGLPSDRFSAERTGGSVSTLTIQRTQQEDSAVYLCASSLWDRGGSLASEQFFGPGTRLTVL.

At least ten counts were recorded for this clonotype. This sequence joins TRBV10-3 and TRBJ2-1; either TRBD1 or TRBD2 may supply D (9 bases each). Trimming took 6 bases from V and 4 from J, leaving 31 bases between them. The CDR3 spans 20 residues. Per the germline V gene, CDR1 is ENHRY and CDR2 is SYGVKD. CDR3 in DNA: TGTGCCATCAGCGGCCCCCGGGACAGGGTGGCTAGCGGGGATTACAATGAGCAGTTCTTC. This codes for CAISGPRDRVASGDYNEQFF.

This clonotype was counted at least ten times. The J gene is TRBJ2-3, the V gene TRBV7-3, with D uncertain. The V gene's germline CDR1 is SGHTA and CDR2 FQGTGA. V lost 5 bases, J lost 5 bases, and 17 bases lay in between. The CDR3 extends over 15 amino acids. CDR3 loop: CASSAGRFPGDTQYF. As DNA, the CDR3 is TGTGCCAGCAGCGCAGGACGTTTTCCGGGAGATACGCAGTATTTT.

V and J are TRBV9 and TRBJ2-2; D is undetermined. Trimming shortened V by 1 base and J by 2 bases, and 12 bases separated the two germline ends. The CDR3 loop spans 16 amino acids. The germline CDR1 and CDR2 sequences are SGDLS and YYNGEE. The CDR3 nucleotides are TGTGCCAGCAGCGTATTCGATAGGCAAAACACCGGGGAGCTGTTTTTT. This translates into CASSVFDRQNTGELFF.

This clonotype was counted many times. This CDR3 reads CASSLGIPSYNEQFF. The CDR3 nucleotides read TGTGCCAGCAGCCTCGGGATTCCCTCCTACAATGAGCAGTTCTTC. The V gene is TRBV7-8, the J gene TRBJ2-1; TRBD2 is a possible D gene (5 bases). The length of the CDR3 is 15 residues. From germline, CDR1 is SGHVS and CDR2 FQNEAQ. V shed 5 bases and J shed 0 bases, with 11 bases lying between them.

This chain connects TRBV7-3 to TRBJ2-1; no clear D gene. With 5 bases removed from V and 1 base from J, the gap between germline ends came to 12 bases. This CDR3 comprises 15 residues. The germline CDR1 and CDR2 sequences are SGHTA and FQGTGA. The CDR3 loop reads CASSDQRSSYNEQFF. CDR3 DNA sequence: TGTGCCAGCAGCGACCAGCGAAGTTCCTACAATGAGCAGTTCTTC.

At least ten counts were recorded for this clonotype. The chain links TRBV12-3 or TRBV12-4 to TRBJ2-7; TRBD1 might be the D (6 bases). V lost 3 bases and J lost 3, with 12 bases in between. The length of the CDR3 is 14 residues. As DNA, the CDR3 is TGTGCCAGCAGTTTCACAGGGTTCAGCTACGAGCAGTACTTC. Residues: CASSFTGFSYEQYF.

This clonotype was counted only a few times. This sequence joins TRBV10-3 and TRBJ1-1, with 9 bases lining up with TRBD1. The V gene end was trimmed by 2 bases and the J gene end by 5 bases; junction bases not matched to a gene: 12. This CDR3 spans 17 amino acids. The V gene's germline CDR1 is ENHRY and CDR2 SYGVKD. The CDR3 coding sequence is TGTGCCATCAGTGAGGAGGTTGGGAGGACAGGGGTAACTGAAGCTTTCTTT. Its translation: CAISEEVGRTGVTEAFF.

This clonotype was seen at least ten times. V gene TRBV30 combines with J gene TRBJ2-2; possibly TRBD2 for D (6 bases). There are 14 residues in the CDR3. Germline CDR1 GTSNPN, CDR2 SVGIG (reference sequence). Trimming took 5 bases from V and 4 from J, leaving 14 bases between them. This chain's CDR3 is CAWGPGLSTGELFF. CDR3 coding DNA: TGTGCCTGGGGCCCCGGACTATCCACCGGGGAGCTGTTTTTT.

In its sample, this clonotype was seen many times. V usage is TRBV12-3 or TRBV12-4 and J usage is TRBJ2-3; possibly TRBD2 for D (5 bases). V was trimmed by 5 bases and J by 0 bases, leaving 21 bases between them. This CDR3 has 18 residues. CDR3 DNA sequence: TGTGCCAGCAGTCGGGCCGCAGCCGGAGGCCCTAGCACAGATACGCAGTATTTT. Residues: CASSRAAAGGPSTDTQYF.

This clonotype was recorded a few times. A junction boundary mismatches the germline segment, possibly from a read error. The chain links TRBV12-3 or TRBV12-4 to TRBJ1-2; 7 bases align to TRBD1. The CDR3 has 16 residues. CDR3 DNA: TGTACCAGCAGTCCGAGATCAGGGGGAGCCCGCTATGGCTACACCTTC. Translating it yields CTSSPRSGGARYGYTF.

This clonotype has a handful of counts. The chain is built from TRBV28 and TRBJ1-4; D perhaps matches TRBD1 (6 bases). The germline gives CDR1 MDHEN, CDR2 SYDVKM. This CDR3 contains 14 residues. Between the trimmed V and J ends, which lost 3 bases and 8 bases, there was a span of 13 bases. The CDR3 DNA sequence: TGTGCCAGCAGTTTGGACAGTATAAACGAAAAACTGTTTTTT. Its translation: CASSLDSINEKLFF.

The chain employs TRBV11-2 and TRBJ2-7; D may match TRBD1 or TRBD2 (5 bases each). CDR1 is SGHAT and CDR2 is FQNNGV in the germline V gene. The ends were cut back, 6 bases at V and 0 bases at J, with 12 bases in the middle. CDR3 length: 14 amino acids. The CDR3 DNA is TGTGCCAGCAGAAACGCCGGGACCTCCTACGAGCAGTACTTC. It translates to CASRNAGTSYEQYF.

This clonotype has a single count. Since a much larger clone is just one base distant, this may be a read error. DNA for the CDR3: TGTGCCAGCAGCTCCTCAGGGGGCCTTGACTACACCTTC. This codes for CASSSSGGLDYTF. The chain carries TRBV7-3 and TRBJ1-2, with 8 bases that match TRBD1. Germline V gives CDR1 SGHTA, CDR2 FQGTGA. The CDR3 loop spans 13 amino acids. V trimming: 4 bases; J trimming: 10 bases; junction bases outside the gene matches: 8.

This clonotype was observed many times. The chain recombines TRBV7-2 with TRBJ1-5; D is unclear. Germline CDR1 is SGHTA and CDR2 is FQGNSA. The length of the CDR3 is 13 residues. The V end was cut by 3 bases, the J end by 3 bases, with 6 bases between. The CDR3 spells CASSFFSNQPQHF. The CDR3 DNA reads as TGTGCCAGCAGCTTTTTTTCCAATCAGCCCCAGCATTTT.

This clonotype was detected ten times or more. J is TRBJ2-5 and V is TRBV6-1, with TRBD2 as a possible D gene (6 bases). Germline V CDR1 and CDR2: MNHNS, SASEGT. The V gene lost 5 bases and the J gene lost 2 bases, with 12 bases spanning the gap. The CDR3 contains 14 residues. The CDR3 DNA is TGTGCCAGCAGTCCTCCGGGACTTCAAGAGACCCAGTACTTC. Residues: CASSPPGLQETQYF.

Many counts were recorded for this clonotype. This chain uses TRBV29-1 with TRBJ1-1; D may be TRBD1 (5 bases). Trimming cost V 2 bases and J 5 bases, with 12 bases left between them. The CDR3 is 13 amino acids. CDR1 is SQVTM, CDR2 ANQGSEA, per germline. CDR3 amino acids: CSVESQGGTEAFF. The CDR3 region has the DNA TGCAGCGTTGAATCGCAGGGAGGGACTGAAGCTTTCTTT.

The V gene is TRBV20-1, the J gene TRBJ1-3, with D hard to call. Germline-derived CDR1 and CDR2 are DFQATT and SNEGSKA (reference sequence). V lost 4 bases, J lost 0 bases, and 16 bases lay in between. The CDR3 has 16 amino acids. CDR3: CSATVALTPSGNTIYF. The CDR3 region has the DNA TGCAGTGCTACCGTGGCCCTTACCCCCTCTGGAAACACCATATATTTT.

This clonotype was counted many times. The V and J genes are TRBV20-1 and TRBJ2-3; maybe TRBD2 (6 bases). The germline V gene has CDR1 DFQATT and CDR2 SNEGSKA (reference sequence). V was trimmed by 1 base and J by 2 bases, leaving 13 bases between them. The length of the CDR3 is 15 residues. Written as DNA, the CDR3 is TGCAGTGCTAGAGGCGGGACGGTTTCCACAGATACGCAGTATTTT. Encoded protein: CSARGGTVSTDTQYF.

This clonotype was detected a few times. The chain has TRBV5-6 and TRBJ2-2; 7 bases map to TRBD1. CDR1 and CDR2 from the germline V gene are SGHDT and YYEEEE. The J segment lost 13 bases and the V segment lost 4 bases, leaving 10 bases of the junction unmatched. This CDR3 spans 13 amino acids. CDR3 in amino acids: CASSLPARDRLFF. The CDR3 DNA sequence: TGTGCCAGCAGCCTACCCGCCCGGGACAGGCTGTTTTTT.